This record concerns one T cell receptor (beta chain) sequence. Its antigen remains unidentified. The identical CDR3 is also encoded by other nucleotide sequences in the sample. With 0 bases removed from V and 1 base from J, the gap between germline ends came to 3 bases. This CDR3 has 13 amino acids. Germline V gene sequence: CDR1 MNHEY, CDR2 SMNVEV (reference sequence). The data were produced by immunoSEQ multiplex PCR, yet TCRdb's version contains in-frame clones alone and is incomplete. This sample yields some 60,000 clones, of which 70% to 90% are seen a single time; roughly 13% belongs to the top ten. These data belong to a study of OX40 agonist ivuxolimab in advanced cancers. On the study more broadly: Hepatocellular carcinoma, melanoma, renal cell or head and neck cancer was diagnosed in the dose-escalation patients. Study-level results: Expanded clones tended on average to be more numerous among CD8+ T cells than CD4+. There was clonal expansion of CD4+ and CD8+ blood T cells by week 6 at 0.1 to 3.0 mg/kg.

The V call is TRBV27, the J call TRBJ2-5, with D hard to call. The sequence derives from an adult with an advanced solid tumor such as melanoma, head and neck, liver or kidney cancer. The sample in question was CD4+ or CD8+ T cells sorted from blood, obtained in a trial of the OX40 agonist ivuxolimab. The CDR3 sequence is CASSLSGQETQYF. The CDR3, as DNA: TGTGCCAGCAGTTTATCGGGCCAAGAGACCCAGTACTTC.